The 24 T cell receptor beta chains below come from one sample, sequenced in a study of T cells expressing NK-cell markers. TCRdb reprocessed the 5' RACE reads and reports one entry per CDR3 protein, with no DNA. The table for this sample gives about 260,000 distinct CDR3 sequences. The sequenced sample consisted of blood T cells: a sorted CD56 or NKG2C T cell subset, CD4+ or CD8+ T cells, or bulk PBMC T cells (not recorded which). The receptors here all came from a man aged 18 to 30 in good health.

The rearrangement links TRBV20-1 to TRBJ2-5; TCRdb calls TRBD1, which cannot be checked without DNA. From germline, CDR1 is DFQATT and CDR2 SNEGSKA (reference sequence). This CDR3 is 13 amino acids long. This CDR3 is CSVGGFSIETQYF.

The rearrangement joins TRBV20-1 to TRBJ2-2; the D call from TCRdb, TRBD2, cannot be confirmed without DNA. From germline, CDR1 is DFQATT and CDR2 SNEGSKA (reference sequence). The CDR3 is 15 residues long. The CDR3 loop reads CSASGLAANTGELFF.

The chain employs TRBV20-1 and TRBJ2-2; the TRBD1 assignment by TCRdb is unverifiable without DNA. The CDR3 extends over 13 amino acids. Germline CDR1 reads DFQATT; CDR2 reads SNEGSKA (reference sequence). CDR3 sequence reads: CSARGTVTGELFF.

The chain has TRBV20-1 and TRBJ1-1; the TCRdb D gene call, TRBD1, has no DNA to confirm it. Looked up from germline, CDR1 is DFQATT and CDR2 is SNEGSKA (reference sequence). This CDR3 has 15 amino acids. The CDR3 region is CSAGDPVVGYTEAFF.

The chain employs TRBV6-2 or TRBV6-3 and TRBJ2-1. This CDR3 comprises 13 residues. Germline loops: CDR1 MNHEY, CDR2 SVGEGT. CDR3 in amino acids: CASESVAYNEQFF.

The CDR3 loop is CSAWTGNGKDIQYF. The V call is TRBV20-1, the J call TRBJ2-4; TCRdb picks TRBD1, but there is no DNA to check that call. The germline V gene encodes CDR1 DFQATT and CDR2 SNEGSKA (reference sequence). The CDR3 length is 14 residues.

V is TRBV12-3 or TRBV12-4 and J is TRBJ1-5. This CDR3 is built from 14 residues. CDR3 in amino acids: CASSHRDYNQPQHF.

V is TRBV20-1 and J is TRBJ2-5; checking the TCRdb D call of TRBD1 is not possible without DNA. Germline V CDR1 and CDR2: DFQATT, SNEGSKA (reference sequence). This CDR3 has 15 amino acids. CDR3: CSARERQALKETQYF.

V gene TRBV3-1 combines with J gene TRBJ1-6; TCRdb returns TRBD1, unconfirmable since there is no DNA. CDR1 is LGHDT and CDR2 is YNNKEL in the germline V gene (reference sequence). This CDR3 region has 14 residues. The CDR3 spells CASSPRTANSPLHF.

The chain couples TRBV25-1 to TRBJ2-3; TCRdb indicates TRBD1, and absent DNA this call remains unverified. CDR3 size: 15 residues. Germline CDR1 and CDR2: MGHDK and SYGVNS. This chain's CDR3 is CASSENQGLGDTQYF.

This chain links TRBV5-4 with TRBJ2-7; TCRdb calls TRBD1, which cannot be checked without DNA. CDR3 length: 15 amino acids. Germline V gives CDR1 SGHNT, CDR2 YYREEE (reference sequence). CDR3 sequence: CASSLGRGQRGEQYF.

V and J are TRBV30 and TRBJ2-1. The CDR3 loop spans 12 amino acids. Per the germline V gene, CDR1 is GTSNPN and CDR2 is SVGIG (reference sequence). Here the CDR3 reads CAWSWGRNEQFF.

The gene calls are TRBV5-6 and TRBJ2-5; TCRdb designates TRBD1, a call that cannot be tested without DNA. Germline V CDR1 and CDR2: SGHDT, YYEEEE. The CDR3 is 17 amino acids. The CDR3 sequence is CASSLYQTLGGQETQYF.

The chain uses TRBV29-1 and TRBJ1-3. The CDR3 has 15 residues. CDR1 is SQVTM, CDR2 ANQGSEA, per germline. The chain's CDR3 is CSVDGSGTSGNTIYF.

V and J are TRBV10-3 and TRBJ2-3; TCRdb names TRBD1, which stays unverified in the absence of DNA. The germline CDR1 and CDR2 sequences are ENHRY and SYGVKD. This CDR3 has 14 residues. This CDR3 reads CATRTTQGTDTQYF.

The gene calls are TRBV11-2 and TRBJ2-5; TCRdb names TRBD1, which stays unverified in the absence of DNA. The CDR3 is 13 residues long. CDR1 and CDR2 (germline): SGHAT, FQNNGV. Here the CDR3 reads CASSQNRGQTQYF.

The chain uses TRBV29-1 and TRBJ1-4. Looked up from germline, CDR1 is SQVTM and CDR2 is ANQGSEA. The CDR3 length is 13 residues. The CDR3 sequence is CSVGGVTNEKLFF.

The chain carries TRBV20-1 and TRBJ2-5; the D call of TRBD1 rests on TCRdb alone, since no DNA is present to check it. This CDR3 comprises 15 residues. Germline V lookup: CDR1 DFQATT, CDR2 SNEGSKA (reference sequence). CDR3 region: CSARARQILQETQYF.

The rearrangement links TRBV12-3 or TRBV12-4 to TRBJ2-1; absent DNA, TCRdb's TRBD1 call cannot be checked. The CDR3 loop spans 11 amino acids. CDR3: CASRQDFPQFF.

J is TRBJ1-5 and V is TRBV2; TCRdb's D gene call, TRBD1, goes unchecked for lack of DNA. Germline CDR1 and CDR2: SNHLY and FYNNEI. CDR3 length: 16 residues. Here the CDR3 reads CASSEAGGRSNQPQHF.

The chain employs TRBV21-1 and TRBJ1-3; TCRdb's D gene call, TRBD1, goes unchecked for lack of DNA. TRBV21-1 is designated a pseudogene. This CDR3 is built from 19 residues. The CDR3 spells CASSKSATGRVLSGNTIYF.

The CDR3 reads CASSRLAGSNEQFF. The J gene is TRBJ2-1, the V gene TRBV27; TCRdb designates TRBD2, a call that cannot be tested without DNA. Looked up from germline, CDR1 is MNHEY and CDR2 is SMNVEV (reference sequence). The length of the CDR3 is 14 residues.

The V gene is TRBV5-5, the J gene TRBJ2-3; TCRdb lists TRBD1, though no DNA is available to test this call. Germline V gene sequence: CDR1 SGHKS, CDR2 YYEKEE (reference sequence). The CDR3 has 15 residues. Here the CDR3 reads CASSPGDVTRPTQYF. Based on the CDR3 plus reference TRBV5-5 and TRBJ2-3, the full variable domain is DAGVTQSPTHLIKTRGQQVTLRCSPISGHKSVSWYQQVLGQGPQFIFQYYEKEERGRGNFPDRFSARQFPNYSSELNVNALLLGDSALYLCASSPGDVTRPTQYFGPGTRLTVL.

The V call is TRBV20-1, the J call TRBJ2-7; TCRdb gives TRBD1 as the D gene, but with no DNA this cannot be confirmed. CDR3 length: 13 residues. The germline gives CDR1 DFQATT, CDR2 SNEGSKA (reference sequence). CDR3 amino acids: CSARVPRPYEQYF.